This TCR beta chain was found in a study of CD8 T cells in Susac syndrome. There are a few counts of this clonotype. After extraction with the RNeasy kit, roughly 0.5 to 1 ug of the RNA was reverse transcribed using random hexamers. The amplification used immunoSEQ multiplex PCR on TCR beta CDR3; it spanned 54 Vbeta and 13 Jbeta. TCRdb analysed the immunoSEQ multiplex PCR reads with MiXCR anew, one entry per CDR3 protein. This table has 300,000 or so distinct CDR3 sequences, about 91% appearing once. Trimming took 2 bases from V and 5 from J, leaving 10 bases between them. The CDR3 covers 12 residues. CDR1 is GTSNPN, CDR2 SVGIG, per germline (reference sequence). TCR beta sequencing covered blood CD8+ and CD4+ T cells. The multiple sclerosis controls consisted of treatment-naive patients with relapsing-remitting disease, either stable or active. While CD8+ and CD4+ T cells were isolated negatively, TEMRA cells were enriched by FACS.

This sequence joins TRBV30 and TRBJ2-7; D remains ambiguous. Sequencing was done on a sample of CD4+ T cells from PBMCs. The sequence was collected from a human donor with multiple sclerosis. CDR3 loop: CAWSSGSHEQYF. CDR3 nucleotides: TGTGCCTGGAGTAGTGGGTCCCACGAGCAGTACTTC.